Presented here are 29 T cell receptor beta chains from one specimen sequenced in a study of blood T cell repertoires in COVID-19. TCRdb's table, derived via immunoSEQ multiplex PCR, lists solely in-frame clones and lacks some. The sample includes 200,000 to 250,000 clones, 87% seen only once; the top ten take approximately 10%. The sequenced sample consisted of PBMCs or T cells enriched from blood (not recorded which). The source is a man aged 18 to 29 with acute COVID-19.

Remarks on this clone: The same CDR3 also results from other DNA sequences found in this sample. This chain's CDR3 is CAWSGGGYEQYF. CDR3 sequence (DNA): TGTGCCTGGAGTGGGGGGGGATACGAGCAGTACTTC. The J gene is TRBJ2-7, the V gene TRBV30; TRBD2 matches at 7 bases. With 1 base clipped from V and 4 bases from J, the junction kept 1 base outside the gene matches. Germline V lookup: CDR1 GTSNPN, CDR2 SVGIG (reference sequence). This CDR3 is built from 12 residues.

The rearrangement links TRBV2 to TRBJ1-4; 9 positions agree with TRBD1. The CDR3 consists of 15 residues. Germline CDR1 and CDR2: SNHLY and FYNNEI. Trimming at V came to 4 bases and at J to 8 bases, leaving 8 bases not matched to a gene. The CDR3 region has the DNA TGTGCCAGCAGTGGGGACAGGGAGATTCAGGAAAAACTGTTTTTT. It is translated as CASSGDREIQEKLFF.

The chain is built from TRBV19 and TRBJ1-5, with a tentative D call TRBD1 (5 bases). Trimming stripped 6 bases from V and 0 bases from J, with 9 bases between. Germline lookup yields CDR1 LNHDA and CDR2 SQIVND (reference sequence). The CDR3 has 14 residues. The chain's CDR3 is CASRRGDSNQPQHF. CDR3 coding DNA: TGTGCCAGTAGGCGGGGGGATAGCAATCAGCCCCAGCATTTT. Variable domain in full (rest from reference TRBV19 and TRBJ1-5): DGGITQSPKYLFRKEGQNVTLSCEQNLNHDAMYWYRQDPGQGLRLIYYSQIVNDFQKGDIAEGYSVSREKKESFPLTVTSAQKNPTAFYLCASRRGDSNQPQHFGDGTRLSIL.

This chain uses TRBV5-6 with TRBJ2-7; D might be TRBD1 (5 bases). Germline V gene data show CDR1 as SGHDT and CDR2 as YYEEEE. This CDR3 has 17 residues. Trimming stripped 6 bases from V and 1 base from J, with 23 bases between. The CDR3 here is CASTERQTLMYSYEQYF. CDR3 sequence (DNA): TGTGCCAGCACCGAGCGACAGACGCTCATGTATTCCTACGAGCAGTACTTC.

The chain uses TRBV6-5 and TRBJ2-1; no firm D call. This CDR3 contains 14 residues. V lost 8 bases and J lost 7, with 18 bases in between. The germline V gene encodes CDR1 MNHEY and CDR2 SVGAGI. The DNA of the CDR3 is TGTGCCAGCTCTCCTGGCTGGAGTGGGAATGAGCAGTTCTTC. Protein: CASSPGWSGNEQFF.

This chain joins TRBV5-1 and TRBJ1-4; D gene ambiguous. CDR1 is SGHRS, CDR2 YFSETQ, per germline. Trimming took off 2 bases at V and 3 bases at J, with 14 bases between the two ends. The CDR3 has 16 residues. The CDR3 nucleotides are TGCGCCAGCAGCTTTACCTCAAGGAGATCTAATGAAAAACTGTTTTTT. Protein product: CASSFTSRRSNEKLFF.

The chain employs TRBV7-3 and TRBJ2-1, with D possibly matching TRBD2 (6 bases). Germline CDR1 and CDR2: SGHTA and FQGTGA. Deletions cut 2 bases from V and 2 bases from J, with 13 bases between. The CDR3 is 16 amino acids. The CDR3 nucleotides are TGTGCCAGCAGCTTAGGCGGGACGTGGACCTACAATGAGCAGTTCTTC. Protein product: CASSLGGTWTYNEQFF.

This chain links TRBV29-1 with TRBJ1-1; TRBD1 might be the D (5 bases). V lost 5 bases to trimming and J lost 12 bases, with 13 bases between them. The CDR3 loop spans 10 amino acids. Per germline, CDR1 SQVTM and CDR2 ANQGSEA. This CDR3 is CSVRGTETFF. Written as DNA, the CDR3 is TGCAGCGTTCGGGGGACCGAGACTTTCTTT.

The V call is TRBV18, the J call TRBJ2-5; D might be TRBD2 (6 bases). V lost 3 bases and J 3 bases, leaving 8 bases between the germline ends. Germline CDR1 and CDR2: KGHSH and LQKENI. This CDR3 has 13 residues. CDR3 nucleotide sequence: TGTGCCAGCTCACCCGGGACTGAAGAGACCCAGTACTTC. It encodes CASSPGTEETQYF.

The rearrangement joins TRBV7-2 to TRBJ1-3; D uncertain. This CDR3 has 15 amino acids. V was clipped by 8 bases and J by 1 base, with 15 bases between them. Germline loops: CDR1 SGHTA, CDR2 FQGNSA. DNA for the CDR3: TGTGCCAGCGGATCGACATCGACGTCTGGAAACACCATATATTTT. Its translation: CASGSTSTSGNTIYF. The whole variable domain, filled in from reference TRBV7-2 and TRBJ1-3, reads GAGVSQSPSNKVTEKGKDVELRCDPISGHTALYWYRQSLGQGLEFLIYFQGNSAPDKSGLPSDRFSAERTGGSVSTLTIQRTQQEDSAVYLCASGSTSTSGNTIYFGEGSWLTVV.

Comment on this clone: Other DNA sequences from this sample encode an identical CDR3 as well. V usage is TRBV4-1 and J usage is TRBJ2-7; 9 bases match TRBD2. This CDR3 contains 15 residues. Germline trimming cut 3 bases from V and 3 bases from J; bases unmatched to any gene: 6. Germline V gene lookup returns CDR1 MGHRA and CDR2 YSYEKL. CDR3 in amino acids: CASSQVAGVVYEQYF. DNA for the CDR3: TGCGCCAGCAGCCAGGTAGCGGGAGTCGTCTACGAGCAGTACTTC.

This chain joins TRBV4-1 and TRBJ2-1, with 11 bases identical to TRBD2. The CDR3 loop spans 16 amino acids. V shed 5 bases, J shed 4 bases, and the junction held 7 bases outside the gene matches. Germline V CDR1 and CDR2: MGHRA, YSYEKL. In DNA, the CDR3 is TGCGCCAGCAGCAGACCGGGACTAGCGGTTTACAATGAGCAGTTCTTC. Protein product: CASSRPGLAVYNEQFF.

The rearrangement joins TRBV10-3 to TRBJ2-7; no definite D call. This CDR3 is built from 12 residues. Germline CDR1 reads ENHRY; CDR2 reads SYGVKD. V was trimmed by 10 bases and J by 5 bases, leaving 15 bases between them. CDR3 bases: TGTGCCACCAGCGCCTCAACTAACGAGCAGTACTTC. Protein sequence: CATSASTNEQYF.

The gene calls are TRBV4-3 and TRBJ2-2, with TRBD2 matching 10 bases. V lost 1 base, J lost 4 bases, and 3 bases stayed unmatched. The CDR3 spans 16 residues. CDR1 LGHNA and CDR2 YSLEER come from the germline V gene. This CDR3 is CASSQAGTSVTGELFF. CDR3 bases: TGCGCCAGCAGCCAAGCTGGGACTAGCGTCACCGGGGAGCTGTTTTTT.

CDR3 sequence (DNA): TGTGCCAGCTCACCTAGACAGGAGGACGGCTACACCTTC. Residues: CASSPRQEDGYTF. The V gene is TRBV18, the J gene TRBJ1-2, with D perhaps TRBD1 (6 bases). V lost 3 bases and J 8 bases, leaving 13 bases between the germline ends. Looked up from germline, CDR1 is KGHSH and CDR2 is LQKENI. The CDR3 loop spans 13 amino acids.

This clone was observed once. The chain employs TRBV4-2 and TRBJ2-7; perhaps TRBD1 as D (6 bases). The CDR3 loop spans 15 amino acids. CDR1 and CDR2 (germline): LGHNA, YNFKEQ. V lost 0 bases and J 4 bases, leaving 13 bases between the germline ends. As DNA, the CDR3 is TGTGCCAGCAGCCAAGAGGACAGTCTCCGGTACGAGCAGTACTTC. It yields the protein CASSQEDSLRYEQYF.

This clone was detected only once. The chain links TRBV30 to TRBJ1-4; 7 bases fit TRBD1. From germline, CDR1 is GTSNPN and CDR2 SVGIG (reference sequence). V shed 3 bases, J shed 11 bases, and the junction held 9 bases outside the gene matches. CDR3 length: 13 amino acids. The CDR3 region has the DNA TGTGCCTGGAGCGCATTATCAGGGGGGAAACTGTTTTTT. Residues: CAWSALSGGKLFF.

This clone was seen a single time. CDR3 nucleotides: TGTGCCAGCAGTGGTACCCGCCAGAATAACAATGAGCAGTTCTTC. Residues: CASSGTRQNNNEQFF. This chain uses TRBV2 with TRBJ2-1; D remains unclear. The CDR3 is made up of 15 amino acids. V dropped 4 bases and J dropped 5 bases, with 15 bases sitting between them. CDR1 and CDR2 from the germline V gene are SNHLY and FYNNEI.

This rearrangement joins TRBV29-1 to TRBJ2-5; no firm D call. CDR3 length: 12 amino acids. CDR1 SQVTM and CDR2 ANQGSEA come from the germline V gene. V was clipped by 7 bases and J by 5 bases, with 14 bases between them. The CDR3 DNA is TGCAGCGCCTTAGACATTTCGGAGACCCAGTACTTC. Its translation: CSALDISETQYF.

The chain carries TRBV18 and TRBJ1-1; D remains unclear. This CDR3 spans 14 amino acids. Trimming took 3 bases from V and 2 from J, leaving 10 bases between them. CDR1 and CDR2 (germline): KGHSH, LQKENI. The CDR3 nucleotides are TGTGCCAGCTCACCTACCGGTCCTAACACTGAAGCTTTCTTT. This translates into CASSPTGPNTEAFF. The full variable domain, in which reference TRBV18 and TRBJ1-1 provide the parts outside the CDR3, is NAGVMQNPRHLVRRRGQEARLRCSPMKGHSHVYWYRQLPEEGLKFMVYLQKENIIDESGMPKERFSAEFPKEGPSILRIQQVVRGDSAAYFCASSPTGPNTEAFFGQGTRLTVV.

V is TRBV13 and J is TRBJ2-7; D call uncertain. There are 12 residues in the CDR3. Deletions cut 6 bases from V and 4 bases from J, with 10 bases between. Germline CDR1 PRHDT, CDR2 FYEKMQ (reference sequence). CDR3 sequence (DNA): TGTGCCAGCAGTTCGGTATTTTACGAGCAGTACTTC. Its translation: CASSSVFYEQYF.

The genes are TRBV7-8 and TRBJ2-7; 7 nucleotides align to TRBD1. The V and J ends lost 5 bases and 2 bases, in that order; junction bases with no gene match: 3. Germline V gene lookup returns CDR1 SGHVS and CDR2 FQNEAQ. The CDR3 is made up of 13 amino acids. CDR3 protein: CASSPDRAYEQYF. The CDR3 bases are TGTGCCAGCAGCCCCGACAGGGCCTACGAGCAGTACTTC.

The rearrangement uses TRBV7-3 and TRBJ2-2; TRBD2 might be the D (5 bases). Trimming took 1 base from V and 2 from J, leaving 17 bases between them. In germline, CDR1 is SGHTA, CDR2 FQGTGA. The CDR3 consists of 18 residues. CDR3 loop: CASSLIGRSGTNTGELFF. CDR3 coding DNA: TGTGCCAGCAGCTTAATCGGGCGAAGCGGAACAAACACCGGGGAGCTGTTTTTT.

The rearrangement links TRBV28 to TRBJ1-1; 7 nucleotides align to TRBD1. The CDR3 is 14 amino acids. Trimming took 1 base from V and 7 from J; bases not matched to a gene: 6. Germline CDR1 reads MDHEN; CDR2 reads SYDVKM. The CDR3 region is CASSLLAGGIEAFF. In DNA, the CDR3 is TGTGCCAGCAGTTTATTGGCAGGGGGGATTGAAGCTTTCTTT.

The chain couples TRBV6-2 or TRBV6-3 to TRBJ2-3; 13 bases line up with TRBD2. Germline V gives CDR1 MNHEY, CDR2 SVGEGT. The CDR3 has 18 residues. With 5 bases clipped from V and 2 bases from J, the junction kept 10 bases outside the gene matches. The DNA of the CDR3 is TGTGCCAGCAGTAAGATTAAGGGACTAGCGGGACCCACAGATACGCAGTATTTT. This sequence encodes CASSKIKGLAGPTDTQYF.

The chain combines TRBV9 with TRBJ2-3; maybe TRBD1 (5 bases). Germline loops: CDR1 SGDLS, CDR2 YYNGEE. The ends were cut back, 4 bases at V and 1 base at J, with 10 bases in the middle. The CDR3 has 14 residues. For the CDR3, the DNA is TGTGCCAGCAGCACCACAGGTCGCACAGATACGCAGTATTTT. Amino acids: CASSTTGRTDTQYF.

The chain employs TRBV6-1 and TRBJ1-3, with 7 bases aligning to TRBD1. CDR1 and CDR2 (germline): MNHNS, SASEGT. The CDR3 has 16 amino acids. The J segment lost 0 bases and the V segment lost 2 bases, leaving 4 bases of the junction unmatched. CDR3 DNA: TGTGCCAGCAGTGAAACAGGGGACCTCTCTGGAAACACCATATATTTT. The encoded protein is CASSETGDLSGNTIYF.

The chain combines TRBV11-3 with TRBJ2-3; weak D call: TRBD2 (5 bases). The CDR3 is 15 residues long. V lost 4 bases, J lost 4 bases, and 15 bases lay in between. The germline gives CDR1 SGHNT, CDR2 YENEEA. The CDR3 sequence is CASSSRGDLPDTQYF. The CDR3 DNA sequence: TGTGCCAGCAGCTCACGGGGAGATCTTCCAGATACGCAGTATTTT.

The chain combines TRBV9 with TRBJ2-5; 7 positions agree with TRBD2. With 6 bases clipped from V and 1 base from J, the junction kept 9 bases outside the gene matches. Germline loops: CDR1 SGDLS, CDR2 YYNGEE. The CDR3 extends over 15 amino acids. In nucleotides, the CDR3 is TGTGCCAGCACGCATGCGGGGGAACCCCAAGAGACCCAGTACTTC. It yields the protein CASTHAGEPQETQYF.